This note documents a single TCR beta chain sequence. At a deep level, the assay was run. Every immunoSEQ plate was one replicate of a subset's evenly spread DNA. Unsorted PBMC DNA sequencing spanned ten immunoSEQ deep assay plates. Repertoires were generated with immunoSEQ multiplex PCR, while TCRdb's copy carries only in-frame clones and drops some. The sample holds 450,000 to 600,000 clones; 79% are singletons and the top ten take 10% to 15%. This entry belongs to a study of shared clonotypes between healthy human individuals. Trimming left V 5 bases short and J 6 bases short, with 13 bases between. The germline V gene encodes CDR1 LNHNV and CDR2 YYDKDF (reference sequence). CDR3 length: 14 residues. Donors were healthy HIV-negative adults without recently reported acute infections or vaccinations.

The sequence was obtained from a woman aged 40 to 50 in good health. Some clones in this sample may be carry-over from other donors' samples. The chain employs TRBV15 and TRBJ2-2; D may be TRBD1 or TRBD2 (5 bases each). The sequencing input was PBMCs. This chain's CDR3 is CATSEGRAAGELFF. The CDR3 DNA sequence: TGTGCCACCAGCGAGGGGCGCGCCGCCGGGGAGCTGTTTTTT.